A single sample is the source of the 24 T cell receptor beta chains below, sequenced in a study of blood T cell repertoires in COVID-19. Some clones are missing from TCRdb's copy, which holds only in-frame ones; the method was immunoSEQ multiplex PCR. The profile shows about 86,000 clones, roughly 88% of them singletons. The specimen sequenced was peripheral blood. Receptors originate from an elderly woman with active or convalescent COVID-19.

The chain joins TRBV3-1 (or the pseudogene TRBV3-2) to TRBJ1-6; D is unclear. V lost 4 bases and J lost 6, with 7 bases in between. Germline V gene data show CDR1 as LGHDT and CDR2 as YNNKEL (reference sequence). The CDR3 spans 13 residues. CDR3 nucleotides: TGTGCCAGCAGCCGGCAGGTTAATTCACCCCTCCACTTT. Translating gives CASSRQVNSPLHF.

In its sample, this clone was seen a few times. CDR3: CASSHFGSYPTNTEAFF. The CDR3 region has the DNA TGTGCCAGCAGCCATTTTGGCTCGTACCCAACGAACACTGAAGCTTTCTTT. The rearrangement joins TRBV3-1 (or the pseudogene TRBV3-2) to TRBJ1-1; D ambiguous. The germline V and J ends were trimmed by 3 bases and 1 base, with 18 bases remaining between them. This CDR3 has 17 amino acids. CDR1 is LGHDT, CDR2 YNNKEL, per germline (reference sequence).

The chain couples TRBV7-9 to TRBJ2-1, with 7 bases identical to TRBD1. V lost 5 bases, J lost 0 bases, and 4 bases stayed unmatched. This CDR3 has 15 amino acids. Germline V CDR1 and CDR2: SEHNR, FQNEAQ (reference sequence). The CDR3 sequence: CASSTTGTSYNEQFF. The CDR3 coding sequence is TGTGCCAGCAGCACGACAGGGACCTCCTACAATGAGCAGTTCTTC.

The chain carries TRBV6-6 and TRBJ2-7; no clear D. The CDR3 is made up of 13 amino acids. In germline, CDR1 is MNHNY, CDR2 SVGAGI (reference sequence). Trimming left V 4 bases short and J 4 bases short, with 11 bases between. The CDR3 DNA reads TGTGCCAGCAGTTGGGCCCGAACTTACGAGCAGTACTTC. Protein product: CASSWARTYEQYF.

In DNA, the CDR3 is TGTGCCAGCAGCCTCCGGCCTAGCTCCTACAATGAGCAGTTCTTC. Its translation is CASSLRPSSYNEQFF. The V gene is TRBV7-8, the J gene TRBJ2-1; D remains ambiguous. This CDR3 has 15 amino acids. Germline-derived CDR1 and CDR2 are SGHVS and FQNEAQ. Trimming cost V 5 bases and J 0 bases, with 11 bases left between them.

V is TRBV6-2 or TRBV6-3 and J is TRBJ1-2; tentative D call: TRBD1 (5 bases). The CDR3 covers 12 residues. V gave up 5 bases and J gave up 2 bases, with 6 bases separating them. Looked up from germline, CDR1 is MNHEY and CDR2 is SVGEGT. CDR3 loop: CASSGQNYGYTF. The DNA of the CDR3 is TGTGCCAGCAGTGGACAAAACTATGGCTACACCTTC.

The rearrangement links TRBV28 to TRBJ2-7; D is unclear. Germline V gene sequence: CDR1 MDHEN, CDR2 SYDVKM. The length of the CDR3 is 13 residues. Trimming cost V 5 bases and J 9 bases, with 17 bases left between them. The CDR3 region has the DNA TGTGCCAGCAGTCCCCCCTCCCTGAGGCGGCAGTACTTC. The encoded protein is CASSPPSLRRQYF.

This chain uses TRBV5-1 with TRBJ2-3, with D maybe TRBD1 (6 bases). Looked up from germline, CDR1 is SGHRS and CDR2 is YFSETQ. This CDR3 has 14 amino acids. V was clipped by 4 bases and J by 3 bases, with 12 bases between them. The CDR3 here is CASSIDGQTDTQYF. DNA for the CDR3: TGCGCCAGCAGCATAGACGGACAGACAGATACGCAGTATTTT.

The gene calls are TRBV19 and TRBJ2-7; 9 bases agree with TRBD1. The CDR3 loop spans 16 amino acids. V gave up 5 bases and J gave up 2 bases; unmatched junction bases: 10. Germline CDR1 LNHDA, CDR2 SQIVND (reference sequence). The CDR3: CASSSFTGGRAYEQYF. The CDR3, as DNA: TGTGCCAGTAGTTCATTTACAGGGGGCCGAGCCTACGAGCAGTACTTC.

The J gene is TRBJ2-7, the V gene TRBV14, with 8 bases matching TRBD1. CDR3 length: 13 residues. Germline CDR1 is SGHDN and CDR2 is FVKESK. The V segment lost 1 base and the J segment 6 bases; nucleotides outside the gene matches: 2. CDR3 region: CASSQGTGSEQYF. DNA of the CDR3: TGTGCCAGCAGCCAAGGGACAGGGAGCGAGCAGTACTTC.

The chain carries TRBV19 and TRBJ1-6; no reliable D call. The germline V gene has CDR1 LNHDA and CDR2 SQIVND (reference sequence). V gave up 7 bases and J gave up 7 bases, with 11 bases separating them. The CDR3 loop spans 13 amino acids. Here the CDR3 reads CASNPILNSPLHF. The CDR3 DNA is TGTGCCAGTAACCCGATCCTAAATTCACCCCTCCACTTT.

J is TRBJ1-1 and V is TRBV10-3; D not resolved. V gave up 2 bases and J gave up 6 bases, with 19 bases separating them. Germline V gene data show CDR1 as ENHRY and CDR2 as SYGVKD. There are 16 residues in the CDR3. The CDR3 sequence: CAISETLGNSESEAFF. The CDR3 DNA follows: TGTGCCATCAGTGAGACGCTGGGCAATTCAGAGTCTGAAGCTTTCTTT.

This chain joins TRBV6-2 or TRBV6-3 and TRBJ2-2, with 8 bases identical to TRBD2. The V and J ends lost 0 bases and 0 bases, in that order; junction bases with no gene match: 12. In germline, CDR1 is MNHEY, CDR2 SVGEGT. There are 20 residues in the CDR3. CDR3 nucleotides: TGTGCCAGCAGTTACTCTTTGTACCGGCGGGGGGCCTCGAACACCGGGGAGCTGTTTTTT. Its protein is CASSYSLYRRGASNTGELFF.

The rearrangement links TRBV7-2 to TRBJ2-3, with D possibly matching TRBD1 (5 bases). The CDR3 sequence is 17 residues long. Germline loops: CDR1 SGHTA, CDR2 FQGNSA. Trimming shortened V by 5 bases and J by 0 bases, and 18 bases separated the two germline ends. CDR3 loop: CASSTYPLGASTDTQYF. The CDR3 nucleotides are TGTGCCAGCAGCACCTACCCCCTAGGGGCGAGCACAGATACGCAGTATTTT.

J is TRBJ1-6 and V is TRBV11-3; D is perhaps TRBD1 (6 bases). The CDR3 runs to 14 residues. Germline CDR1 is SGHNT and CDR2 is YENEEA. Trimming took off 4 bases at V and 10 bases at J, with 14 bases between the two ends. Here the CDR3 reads CASSSTRGGSPLHF. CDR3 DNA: TGTGCCAGCAGCTCAACCAGGGGTGGCTCACCCCTCCACTTT.

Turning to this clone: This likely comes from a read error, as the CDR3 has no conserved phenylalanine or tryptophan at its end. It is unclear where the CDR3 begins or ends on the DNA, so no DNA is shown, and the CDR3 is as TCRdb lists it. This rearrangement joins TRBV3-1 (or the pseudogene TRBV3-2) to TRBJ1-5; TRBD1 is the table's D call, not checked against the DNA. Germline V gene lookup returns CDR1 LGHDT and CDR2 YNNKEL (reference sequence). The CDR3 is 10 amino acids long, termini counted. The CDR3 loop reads CASSQPRQGG.

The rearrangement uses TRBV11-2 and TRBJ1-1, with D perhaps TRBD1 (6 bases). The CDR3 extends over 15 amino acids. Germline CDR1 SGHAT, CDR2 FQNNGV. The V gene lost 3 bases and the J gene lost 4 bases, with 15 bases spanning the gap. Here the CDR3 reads CASSFDPGTFTEAFF. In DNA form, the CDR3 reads TGTGCCAGCAGCTTCGATCCGGGGACATTCACTGAAGCTTTCTTT.

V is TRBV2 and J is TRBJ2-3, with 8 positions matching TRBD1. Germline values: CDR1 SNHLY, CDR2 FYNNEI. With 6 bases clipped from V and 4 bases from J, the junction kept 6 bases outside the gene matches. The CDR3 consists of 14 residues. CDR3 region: CASSQTGDADTQYF. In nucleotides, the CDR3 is TGTGCCAGCAGCCAGACAGGGGACGCAGATACGCAGTATTTT.

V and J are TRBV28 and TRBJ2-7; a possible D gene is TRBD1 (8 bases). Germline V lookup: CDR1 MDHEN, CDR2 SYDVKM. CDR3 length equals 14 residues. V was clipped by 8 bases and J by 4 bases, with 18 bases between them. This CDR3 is CASGPPQGGYEQYF. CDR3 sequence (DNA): TGTGCCAGCGGCCCTCCACAGGGGGGGTACGAGCAGTACTTC.

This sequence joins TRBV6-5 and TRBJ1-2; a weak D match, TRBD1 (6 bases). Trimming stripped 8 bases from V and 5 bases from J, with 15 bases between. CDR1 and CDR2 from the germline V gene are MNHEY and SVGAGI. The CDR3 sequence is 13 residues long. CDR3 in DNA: TGTGCCAGCCGGGGGGCCGGGCGGTATGGCTACACCTTC. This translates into CASRGAGRYGYTF.

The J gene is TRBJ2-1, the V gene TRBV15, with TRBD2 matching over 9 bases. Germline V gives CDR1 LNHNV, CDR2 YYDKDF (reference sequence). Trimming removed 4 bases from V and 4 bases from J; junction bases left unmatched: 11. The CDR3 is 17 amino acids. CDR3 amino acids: CATSTRFSSGVYNEQFF. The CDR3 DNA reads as TGTGCCACCAGCACCCGGTTCTCTAGCGGGGTGTACAATGAGCAGTTCTTC.

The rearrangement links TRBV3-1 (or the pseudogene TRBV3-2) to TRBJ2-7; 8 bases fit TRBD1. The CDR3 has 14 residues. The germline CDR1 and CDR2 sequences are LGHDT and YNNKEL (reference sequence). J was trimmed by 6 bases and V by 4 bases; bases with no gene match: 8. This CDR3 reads CASSPGQGASEQYF. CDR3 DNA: TGTGCCAGCAGCCCCGGACAGGGCGCGAGCGAGCAGTACTTC.

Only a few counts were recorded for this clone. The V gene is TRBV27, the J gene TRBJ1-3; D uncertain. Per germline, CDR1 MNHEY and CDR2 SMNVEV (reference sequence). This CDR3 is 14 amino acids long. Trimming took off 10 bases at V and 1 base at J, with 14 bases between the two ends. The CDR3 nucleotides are TGTGCCAACCTACCGGGGATATCTGGAAACACCATATATTTT. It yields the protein CANLPGISGNTIYF.

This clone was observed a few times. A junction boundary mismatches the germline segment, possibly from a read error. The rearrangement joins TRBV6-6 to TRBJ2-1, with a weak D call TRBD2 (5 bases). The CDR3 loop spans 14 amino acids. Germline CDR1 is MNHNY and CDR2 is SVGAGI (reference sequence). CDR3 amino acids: CASSFYRTSNQQFF. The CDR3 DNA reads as TGTGCCAGCAGTTTCTACCGGACTTCCAATCAGCAGTTCTTC.